These 31 T cell receptor beta chains came from one sample sequenced in a study of T cells in Graves' hyperthyroidism and ophthalmopathy (dated by TCRdb to about 2019). Library method: multiplex PCR. TCRdb shows the sequencer as Illumina HiSeq 2000. The TCR beta CDR3 regions were amplified from the RNA transcripts. The first round of RT-PCR for the TCR CDR3 was performed with the HTBI primer set and the Qiagen OneStep RT-PCR kit. TCRdb itself trimmed the public reads at Q25 with fastp, ran MiXCR and retained productive beta chains. Every CDR3 protein is listed once, alongside the most common genes and DNA of its rows. The sample table shows about 210,000 distinct CDR3 sequences, and 15% to 20% are seen once. Under 65% of the sample is taken by the ten largest. The sequenced material came from blood. The receptors were gathered from a man over 45 with Graves' hyperthyroidism.

CDR3: CSARDRQSSHLYEKLFF. The CDR3, as DNA: TGCAGTGCTAGAGATAGGCAGTCATCGCACCTCTATGAAAAACTGTTTTTT. J is TRBJ1-4 and V is TRBV20-1; D remains ambiguous. The CDR3 is 17 amino acids. The germline V gene has CDR1 DFQATT and CDR2 SNEGSKA (reference sequence). The V gene lost 0 bases and the J gene lost 6 bases, with 20 bases spanning the gap.

This clonotype has more than one count but fewer than ten. V usage is TRBV10-3 and J usage is TRBJ2-7, with 8 bases aligning to TRBD1. Germline V gives CDR1 ENHRY, CDR2 SYGVKD. CDR3 size: 17 residues. V dropped 6 bases and J dropped 2; count of bases not matched to a gene: 15. The CDR3 coding sequence is TGTGCCATCAGCGGGAAGACAGGGGAGGAGAAGGCCTACGAGCAGTACTTC. Amino acid sequence: CAISGKTGEEKAYEQYF.

This clonotype was counted ten times or more. The genes are TRBV5-1 and TRBJ2-5; D is ambiguous. The germline CDR1 and CDR2 sequences are SGHRS and YFSETQ. This CDR3 is built from 15 residues. V lost 0 bases to trimming and J lost 4 bases, with 13 bases between them. CDR3 coding DNA: TGCGCCAGCAGCTTGGGCTCGGCATTGGGAGAGACCCAGTACTTC. It is translated as CASSLGSALGETQYF.

The chain joins TRBV19 to TRBJ2-3, with 8 bases aligning to TRBD2. V was pared by 3 bases and J by 7 bases, with 9 bases of the junction left unmatched. The germline gives CDR1 LNHDA, CDR2 SQIVND (reference sequence). The CDR3 length is 15 residues. The CDR3 nucleotides read TGTGCCAGTAGTATTGGGACGGGAGGGCAAAATACGCAGTATTTT. Its translation: CASSIGTGGQNTQYF.

This clonotype was counted at least ten times. The chain couples TRBV19 to TRBJ2-2; D unresolved. Trimming cost V 6 bases and J 1 base, with 12 bases left between them. Germline V gene data show CDR1 as LNHDA and CDR2 as SQIVND (reference sequence). The CDR3 is 15 amino acids. CDR3 protein: CASSGRGLNTGELFF. CDR3 sequence (DNA): TGTGCCAGTAGCGGTCGAGGCTTGAACACCGGGGAGCTGTTTTTT.

This clonotype showed up many times. The V gene is TRBV7-8, the J gene TRBJ2-1; unclear D gene. Trimming removed 1 base from V and 0 bases from J, with 4 bases in between. CDR1 is SGHVS, CDR2 FQNEAQ, per germline. The CDR3 contains 14 residues. The CDR3 bases are TGTGCCAGCAGCTTAGACAGCTCCTACAATGAGCAGTTCTTC. Its protein is CASSLDSSYNEQFF.

The chain combines TRBV6-1 with TRBJ1-1, with D unclear. The CDR3 loop spans 14 amino acids. V lost 6 bases and J lost 5, with 16 bases in between. Per germline, CDR1 MNHNS and CDR2 SASEGT. CDR3: CASSPFGVGTEAFF. Written as DNA, the CDR3 is TGTGCCAGCAGCCCCTTCGGGGTTGGTACTGAAGCTTTCTTT.

This clonotype was detected ten times or more. The chain employs TRBV12-3 or TRBV12-4 and TRBJ2-1, with 9 bases matching TRBD2. V gave up 4 bases and J gave up 5 bases; unmatched junction bases: 6. This CDR3 spans 15 amino acids. CDR3 DNA: TGTGCCAGCAGTTCCGGGACTAGCAGAAACAATGAGCAGTTCTTC. It translates to CASSSGTSRNNEQFF.

This clonotype was found many times. V and J are TRBV12-3 or TRBV12-4 and TRBJ1-1; D may be TRBD1 (6 bases). The CDR3 has 11 residues. V lost 3 bases and J 11 bases, leaving 10 bases between the germline ends. CDR3 in amino acids: CASSFQGRAFF. The DNA for the CDR3 is TGTGCCAGCAGTTTCCAGGGGAGGGCTTTCTTT.

This clonotype was detected many times. V and J are TRBV11-2 and TRBJ1-6; TRBD1 agrees at 7 bases. Losses at the gene ends were 5 bases for V and 7 bases for J; bases not matched to a gene: 8. The length of the CDR3 is 15 residues. From germline, CDR1 is SGHAT and CDR2 FQNNGV. The CDR3 DNA reads TGTGCCAGCAGCGAGACAGGGTCCCACAATTCACCCCTCCACTTT. Amino acid sequence: CASSETGSHNSPLHF.

The V and J genes are TRBV4-1 and TRBJ2-3; no firm D call. The V end was cut by 1 base, the J end by 12 bases, with 8 bases between. CDR1 is MGHRA, CDR2 YSYEKL, per germline. The length of the CDR3 is 11 residues. CDR3 loop: CASSQGTRQYF. The CDR3, as DNA: TGCGCCAGCAGCCAAGGTACCCGCCAGTATTTT.

This clonotype was recorded many times. This chain joins TRBV5-1 and TRBJ1-1; TRBD1 might be the D (6 bases). The V gene lost 2 bases and the J gene lost 6 bases, with 11 bases spanning the gap. CDR1 is SGHRS and CDR2 is YFSETQ in the germline V gene. There are 13 residues in the CDR3. CDR3 sequence reads: CASSFSQGSEAFF. CDR3 nucleotide sequence: TGCGCCAGCAGCTTCTCACAGGGTTCTGAAGCTTTCTTT. The full variable domain, its missing parts supplied by reference TRBV5-1 and TRBJ1-1, is KAGVTQTPRYLIKTRGQQVTLSCSPISGHRSVSWYQQTPGQGLQFLFEYFSETQRNKGNFPGRFSGRQFSNSRSEMNVSTLELGDSALYLCASSFSQGSEAFFGQGTRLTVV.

The chain uses TRBV5-6 and TRBJ2-1, with no clear D. The CDR3 is 13 amino acids. The ends were cut back, 0 bases at V and 6 bases at J, with 7 bases in the middle. Germline assignment: CDR1 SGHDT and CDR2 YYEEEE. CDR3 coding DNA: TGTGCCAGCAGCTTGGGTAGGCGCAATGAGCAGTTCTTC. It yields the protein CASSLGRRNEQFF.

This clonotype was found a few times. This chain links TRBV24-1 with TRBJ1-1; 10 positions agree with TRBD1. Unmatched junction bases numbered 6, after V lost 6 bases and J lost 0 bases. Per germline, CDR1 KGHDR and CDR2 SFDVKD. CDR3 length: 16 residues. The DNA of the CDR3 is TGTGCCACCAGTTCCGGGACAGGGGCTTTGAACACTGAAGCTTTCTTT. Amino acid sequence: CATSSGTGALNTEAFF.

The V gene is TRBV4-1, the J gene TRBJ1-3; D gene ambiguous. The CDR3 contains 18 residues. Looked up from germline, CDR1 is MGHRA and CDR2 is YSYEKL. The V end lost 1 base, the J end lost 0 bases, and 16 bases lay between the germline ends. The CDR3 sequence is CASSQGRAFGSSGNTIYF. CDR3 DNA sequence: TGCGCCAGCAGCCAAGGGAGGGCCTTCGGGAGCTCTGGAAACACCATATATTTT.

The table lists this clonotype with many counts. V is TRBV9 and J is TRBJ2-7, with no clear D. There are 15 residues in the CDR3. The germline V and J ends were trimmed by 4 bases and 3 bases, with 17 bases remaining between them. Per germline, CDR1 SGDLS and CDR2 YYNGEE. CDR3 bases: TGTGCCAGCAGCCCGTGGGATCTCACAGACTACGAGCAGTACTTC. Its protein product is CASSPWDLTDYEQYF.

The rearrangement uses TRBV5-4 and TRBJ1-2; D is unresolved. The CDR3 sequence is 14 residues long. Germline-derived CDR1 and CDR2 are SGHNT and YYREEE (reference sequence). V was trimmed by 4 bases and J by 4 bases, leaving 14 bases between them. The CDR3, as DNA: TGTGCCAGCAGCCGTACCCGGGATGTCTATGGCTACACCTTC. Its protein is CASSRTRDVYGYTF.

This clonotype was detected many times. The chain carries TRBV5-1 and TRBJ2-7, with TRBD2 matching 7 bases. CDR1 is SGHRS and CDR2 is YFSETQ in the germline V gene. The CDR3 loop spans 15 amino acids. The trim removed 4 bases at V and 6 bases at J, leaving 13 bases unmatched. The CDR3 coding sequence is TGCGCCAGCAGCCGGGAAGGGCGGGAGACGGGCGAGCAGTACTTC. Its protein product is CASSREGRETGEQYF.

Details on this clonotype: Just one base apart from a much larger clone, this may be a read error. The chain employs TRBV27 and TRBJ2-3, with 13 positions matching TRBD2. CDR3 length: 16 amino acids. Per germline, CDR1 MNHEY and CDR2 SMNVEV (reference sequence). CDR3 bases: TGTGTCAGCAGTGATGGGACTAGCGGGGCCACAGATACGCAGTATTTT. Protein sequence: CVSSDGTSGATDTQYF.

To note about this clonotype: A much larger clonotype is one base distant, so this may be a read error. The gene calls are TRBV6-2 or TRBV6-3 and TRBJ2-1; 7 nucleotides align to TRBD2. The CDR3 is 13 amino acids. Germline assignment: CDR1 MNHEY and CDR2 SVGEGT. In nucleotides, the CDR3 is TGTGCCGGCAGCGGACTAGGTAGGGATGAGCAGTTCTTC. This encodes CAGSGLGRDEQFF.

In its sample, this clonotype was seen many times. The gene calls are TRBV28 and TRBJ2-5, with D possibly matching TRBD2 (6 bases). This CDR3 is built from 11 residues. Per germline, CDR1 MDHEN and CDR2 SYDVKM. The V and J ends lost 8 bases and 4 bases respectively, with 8 bases between them. CDR3 sequence reads: CASGGRETQYF. The CDR3 DNA sequence: TGTGCCAGCGGAGGGAGAGAGACCCAGTACTTC. The whole variable domain, filled in from reference TRBV28 and TRBJ2-5, reads DVKVTQSSRYLVKRTGEKVFLECVQDMDHENMFWYRQDPGLGLRLIYFSYDVKMKEKGDIPEGYSVSREKKERFSLILESASTNQTSMYLCASGGRETQYFGPGTRLLVL.

The chain joins TRBV28 to TRBJ1-1; no definite D call. CDR1 is MDHEN and CDR2 is SYDVKM in the germline V gene. CDR3 length: 15 amino acids. The V gene lost 5 bases and the J gene lost 5 bases, with 18 bases spanning the gap. The CDR3 nucleotides read TGTGCCAGCAGTAGGGTGGGCTGGTATGGAACTGAAGCTTTCTTT. As protein: CASSRVGWYGTEAFF.

This clonotype was counted many times. The chain carries TRBV12-3 or TRBV12-4 and TRBJ2-5, with D perhaps being TRBD1 or TRBD2 (6 bases each). CDR3 length: 16 amino acids. V dropped 6 bases and J dropped 2 bases, with 19 bases sitting between them. This CDR3 reads CASSWGGIGTQETQYF. DNA for the CDR3: TGTGCCAGCAGCTGGGGAGGTATCGGGACACAAGAGACCCAGTACTTC.

This clonotype was seen more than once but under ten times. The V call is TRBV28, the J call TRBJ2-1; no reliable D call. CDR3 length equals 16 residues. CDR1 is MDHEN and CDR2 is SYDVKM in the germline V gene. The ends were cut back, 6 bases at V and 3 bases at J, with 18 bases in the middle. The DNA for the CDR3 is TGTGCCAGCAGACGTACCTTAAACCCATACTACAATGAGCAGTTCTTC. Translation gives CASRRTLNPYYNEQFF.

The chain carries TRBV25-1 and TRBJ2-2; maybe TRBD2 (5 bases). Trimming took 3 bases from V and 7 from J, leaving 9 bases between them. Germline assignment: CDR1 MGHDK and CDR2 SYGVNS. The CDR3 totals 13 residues. CDR3 sequence reads: CASSDYGGGELFF. For the CDR3, the DNA is TGTGCCAGCAGTGATTACGGAGGCGGGGAGCTGTTTTTT.

The chain employs TRBV12-3 or TRBV12-4 and TRBJ1-2; TRBD1 matches at 7 bases. This CDR3 is built from 14 residues. V shed 9 bases and J 0 bases; nucleotides not matched to a gene: 7. The CDR3 nucleotides are TGTGCCAGTAGTGCCCAGGGGGCTAACTATGGCTACACCTTC. Translation: CASSAQGANYGYTF.

Only a few counts were recorded for this clonotype. The chain carries TRBV5-8 and TRBJ2-5, with 14 bases that match TRBD2. CDR1 is SGHTS and CDR2 is YDEGEE in the germline V gene. V lost 5 bases, J lost 5 bases, and 8 bases stayed unmatched. This CDR3 contains 16 residues. CDR3 DNA sequence: TGTGCCAGCAGAACGGGACTAGCGGGAGTATACGAGACCCAGTACTTC. It codes for CASRTGLAGVYETQYF.

This clonotype has at least ten counts. The V gene is TRBV2, the J gene TRBJ2-7; 7 nucleotides line up with TRBD1. Germline loops: CDR1 SNHLY, CDR2 FYNNEI. The CDR3 runs 14 residues. The trim removed 3 bases at V and 4 bases at J, leaving 6 bases unmatched. The CDR3 DNA follows: TGTGCCAGCAGTGAGCTACAGGGGATATACGAGCAGTACTTC. It is translated as CASSELQGIYEQYF.

This clonotype was recorded many times. The rearrangement uses TRBV12-5 and TRBJ2-3, with TRBD1 matching 9 bases. Germline CDR1 is LGHNT and CDR2 is FRNRAP. The length of the CDR3 is 16 residues. J was trimmed by 1 base and V by 1 base; bases with no gene match: 3. CDR3 in DNA: TGTGCTAGTGGTTTGGGGACAGGGGCCCGCACAGATACGCAGTATTTT. Translation: CASGLGTGARTDTQYF. Complete variable domain (other parts from reference TRBV12-5 and TRBJ2-3): DARVTQTPRHKVTEMGQEVTMRCQPILGHNTVFWYRQTMMQGLELLAYFRNRAPLDDSGMPKDRFSAEMPDATLATLKIQPSEPRDSAVYFCASGLGTGARTDTQYFGPGTRLTVL.

This clonotype occurred a few times. The chain combines TRBV19 with TRBJ1-5; 8 bases agree with TRBD1. J was trimmed by 1 base and V by 5 bases; bases with no gene match: 10. Germline V lookup: CDR1 LNHDA, CDR2 SQIVND (reference sequence). The CDR3 sequence is 17 residues long. The CDR3 is CASSPGRGQGSNQPQHF. The DNA for the CDR3 is TGTGCCAGTAGTCCCGGCAGGGGGCAGGGGAGCAATCAGCCCCAGCATTTT.

This clonotype appeared a few times. This chain joins TRBV28 and TRBJ2-1, with D perhaps TRBD2 (5 bases). The CDR3 contains 17 residues. Germline loops: CDR1 MDHEN, CDR2 SYDVKM. Trimming removed 6 bases from V and 1 base from J, with 19 bases in between. The CDR3 DNA reads as TGTGCCAGCAGCTCGAACATTGGGAGTATGTCCTACAATGAGCAGTTCTTC. Translation: CASSSNIGSMSYNEQFF.